This TCR beta chain was recorded in a study of cytomegalovirus exposure and HLA in healthy donors. On the study more broadly: The 100 to 150 validation repertoires and the approximately 670 first-cohort repertoires shared a platform, a later analysis reported.

Clones were read by immunoSEQ multiplex PCR, and TCRdb kept only the in-frame ones, dropping some. The sample shows hundreds of thousands of clones, about nine tenths of them seen only once. Note on this clone: Its antigen is as yet unknown.

Whole-study results and caveats: The finding came from a later analysis; first-cohort TCR clusters tended to co-occur in the roughly 110 validation repertoires. Cytomegalovirus status was reportedly diagnosed by the classifier with high sensitivity and specificity. In vitro experiments confirmed that a few CMV-associated chains were specific for CMV antigens.

Germline values: CDR1 SQVTM, CDR2 ANQGSEA. The CDR3 is 14 residues long. J was trimmed by 0 bases and V by 7 bases; bases with no gene match: 4. Sequencing was carried out using PBMCs. The chain employs TRBV29-1 and TRBJ2-3; 10 bases are a match to TRBD2. This TCR was recovered from a woman aged 18-29 years in good health and CMV-seronegative. The CDR3 DNA sequence: TGCAGCGGGACTAGCGGTTCTAGCACAGATACGCAGTATTTT. Its protein is CSGTSGSSTDTQYF.